A single TCR beta chain is shown here with its context. The authors' processing: From reference gene primer amplification, estimates of nucleated cell counts were derived. The protocol was immunoSEQ multiplex PCR, while the TCRdb copy is restricted to in-frame clones and leaves out a portion. V and J calls and clone size come straight from that table; D and trimming were deduced from the DNA. Altogether approximately 450,000 clones are present, around nine tenths being singletons, with the ten largest covering 4.3%. CDR3 size: 16 residues. With 1 base clipped from V and 8 bases from J, the junction kept 14 bases outside the gene matches. Germline V gene lookup returns CDR1 SGHDT and CDR2 YYEEEE. The source of the sample is a study of blood T cell repertoires in COVID-19.

J is TRBJ1-2 and V is TRBV5-6, with TRBD1 identical over 7 bases. The source material was peripheral blood. The receptor comes from a woman aged 25 to 45 with acute or convalescent COVID-19. The CDR3 loop is CASSLYGLGGASGYTF. CDR3 coding DNA: TGTGCCAGCAGCTTGTATGGTCTAGGGGGCGCGTCCGGCTACACCTTC. The complete variable domain, with remaining parts taken from reference TRBV5-6 and TRBJ1-2, reads DAGVTQSPTHLIKTRGQQVTLRCSPKSGHDTVSWYQQALGQGPQFIFQYYEEEERQRGNFPDRFSGHQFPNYSSELNVNALLLGDSALYLCASSLYGLGGASGYTFGSGTRLTVV.